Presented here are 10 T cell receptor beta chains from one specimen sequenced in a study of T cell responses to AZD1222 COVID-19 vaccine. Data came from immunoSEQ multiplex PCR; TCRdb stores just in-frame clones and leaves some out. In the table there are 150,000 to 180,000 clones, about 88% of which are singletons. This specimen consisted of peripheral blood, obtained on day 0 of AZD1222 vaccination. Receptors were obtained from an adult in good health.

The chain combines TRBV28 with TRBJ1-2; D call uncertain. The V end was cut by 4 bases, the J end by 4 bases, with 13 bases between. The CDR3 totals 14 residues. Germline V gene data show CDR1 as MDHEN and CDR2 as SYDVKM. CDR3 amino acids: CASSSIRSFYGYTF. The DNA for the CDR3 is TGTGCCAGCAGTTCCATCAGGAGCTTCTATGGCTACACCTTC.

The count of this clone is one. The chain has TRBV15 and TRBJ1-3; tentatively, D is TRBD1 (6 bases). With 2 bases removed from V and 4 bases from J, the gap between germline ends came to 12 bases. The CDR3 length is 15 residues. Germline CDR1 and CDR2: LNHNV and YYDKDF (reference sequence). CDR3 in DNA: TGTGCCACCAGCAGATCTCAGGGGATAGGAAACACCATATATTTT. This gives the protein CATSRSQGIGNTIYF.

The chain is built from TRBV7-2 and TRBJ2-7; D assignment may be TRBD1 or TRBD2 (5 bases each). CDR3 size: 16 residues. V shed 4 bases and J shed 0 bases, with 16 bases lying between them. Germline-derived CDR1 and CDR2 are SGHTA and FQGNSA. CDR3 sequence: CASSSWGRRGSYEQYF. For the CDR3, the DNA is TGTGCCAGCAGCTCCTGGGGACGCCGGGGCTCCTACGAGCAGTACTTC.

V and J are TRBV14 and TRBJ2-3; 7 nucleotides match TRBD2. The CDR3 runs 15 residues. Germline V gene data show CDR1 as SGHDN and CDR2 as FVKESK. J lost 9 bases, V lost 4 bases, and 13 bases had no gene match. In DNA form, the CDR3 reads TGTGCCAGCAGCCCCGGCACTAGCGCCGGTTTAACGCAGTATTTT. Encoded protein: CASSPGTSAGLTQYF.

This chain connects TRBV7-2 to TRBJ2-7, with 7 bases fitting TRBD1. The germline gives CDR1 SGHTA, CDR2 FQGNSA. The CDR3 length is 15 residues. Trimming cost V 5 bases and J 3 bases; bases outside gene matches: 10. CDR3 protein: CASSPSTGILYEQYF. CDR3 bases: TGTGCCAGCAGCCCGTCGACAGGGATTCTCTACGAGCAGTACTTC. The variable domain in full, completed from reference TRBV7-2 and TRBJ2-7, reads GAGVSQSPSNKVTEKGKDVELRCDPISGHTALYWYRQSLGQGLEFLIYFQGNSAPDKSGLPSDRFSAERTGGSVSTLTIQRTQQEDSAVYLCASSPSTGILYEQYFGPGTRLTVT.

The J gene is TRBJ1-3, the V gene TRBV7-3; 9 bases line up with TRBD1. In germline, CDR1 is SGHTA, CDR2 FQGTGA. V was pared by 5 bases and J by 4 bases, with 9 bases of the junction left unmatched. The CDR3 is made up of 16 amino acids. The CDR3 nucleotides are TGTGCCAGCAGCCCCCTCGGGACAGGGAGAGGAAACACCATATATTTT. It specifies CASSPLGTGRGNTIYF. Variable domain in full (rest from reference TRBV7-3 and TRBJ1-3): GAGVSQTPSNKVTEKGKYVELRCDPISGHTALYWYRQSLGQGPEFLIYFQGTGAADDSGLPNDRFFAVRPEGSVSTLKIQRTERGDSAVYLCASSPLGTGRGNTIYFGEGSWLTVV.

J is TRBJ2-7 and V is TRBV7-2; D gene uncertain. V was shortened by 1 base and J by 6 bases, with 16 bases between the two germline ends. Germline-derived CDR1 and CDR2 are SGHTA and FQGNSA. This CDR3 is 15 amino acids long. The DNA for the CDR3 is TGTGCCAGCAGCTTAGTCGGTTCCCCCCGGAGCGAGCAGTACTTC. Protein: CASSLVGSPRSEQYF. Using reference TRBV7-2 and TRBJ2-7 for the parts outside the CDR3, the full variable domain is GAGVSQSPSNKVTEKGKDVELRCDPISGHTALYWYRQSLGQGLEFLIYFQGNSAPDKSGLPSDRFSAERTGGSVSTLTIQRTQQEDSAVYLCASSLVGSPRSEQYFGPGTRLTVT.

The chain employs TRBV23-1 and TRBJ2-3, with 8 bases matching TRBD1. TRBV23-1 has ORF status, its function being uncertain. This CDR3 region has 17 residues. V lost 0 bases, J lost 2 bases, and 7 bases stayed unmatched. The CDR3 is CASSQSGQGRSTDTQYF. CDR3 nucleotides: TGCGCCAGCAGTCAATCCGGACAGGGAAGGTCCACAGATACGCAGTATTTT.

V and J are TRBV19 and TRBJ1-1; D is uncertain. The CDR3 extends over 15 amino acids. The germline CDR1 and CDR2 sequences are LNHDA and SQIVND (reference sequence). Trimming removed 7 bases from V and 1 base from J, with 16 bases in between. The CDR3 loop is CASTYTPYSNTEAFF. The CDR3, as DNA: TGTGCCAGTACCTATACGCCGTATTCGAACACTGAAGCTTTCTTT. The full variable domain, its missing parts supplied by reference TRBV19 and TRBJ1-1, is DGGITQSPKYLFRKEGQNVTLSCEQNLNHDAMYWYRQDPGQGLRLIYYSQIVNDFQKGDIAEGYSVSREKKESFPLTVTSAQKNPTAFYLCASTYTPYSNTEAFFGQGTRLTVV.

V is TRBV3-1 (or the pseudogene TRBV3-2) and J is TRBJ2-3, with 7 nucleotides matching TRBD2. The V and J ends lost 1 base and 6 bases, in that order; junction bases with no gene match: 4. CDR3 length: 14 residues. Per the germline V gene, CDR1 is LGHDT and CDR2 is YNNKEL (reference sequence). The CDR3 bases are TGTGCCAGCAGCCAAGGGGGGGGATTGGATACGCAGTATTTT. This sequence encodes CASSQGGGLDTQYF.